Listed below are T cell receptor beta chains from one sample, sequenced in a study of CD8+ T cells in alopecia areata. Repertoires were generated with immunoSEQ multiplex PCR, while TCRdb's copy carries only in-frame clones and drops some. The sample has more than 95,000 clones, roughly 69% seen once. Sequenced material: CD4+ T cells sorted from blood. These receptors came from a human donor in good health. The CDR3 runs from the conserved cysteine through the conserved F or W. The order of the fields is D gene, J gene, clone size, V gene, CDR3 protein, CDR3 DNA. D genes are given only for firm matches. Clone size, where shown, is once, few, many, or a class for clones that have expanded.

>-|TRBJ1-2|few|TRBV10-2
CASSERTGANYGYTF
TGCGCCAGCAGTGAAAGAACAGGTGCTAACTATGGCTACACCTTC
>-|TRBJ2-7|-|TRBV5-6
CASSLGRARYEQYF
TGTGCCAGCAGCCTGGGGCGGGCTAGATACGAGCAGTACTTC
>TRBD1|TRBJ1-5|-|TRBV19
CASSTHRGTNQPQHF
TGTGCCAGTAGTACTCACAGGGGAACCAATCAGCCCCAGCATTTT
>-|TRBJ2-2|-|TRBV30
CAWSTGLGGTGELFF
TGTGCCTGGAGTACGGGACTTGGAGGGACCGGGGAGCTGTTTTTT
>-|TRBJ2-5|-|TRBV7-6
CASSLAPGLETQYF
TGTGCCAGCAGCTTAGCGCCAGGTTTAGAGACCCAGTACTTC
>-|TRBJ2-7|-|TRBV28
CASTSGSLYEQYF
TGTGCCAGCACCTCGGGGTCCCTCTACGAGCAGTACTTC
>-|TRBJ2-1|-|TRBV9
CASSPQYNEQFF
TGTGCCAGCAGCCCCCAGTACAATGAGCAGTTCTTC
>-|TRBJ1-1|few|TRBV7-9
CASSLSINSQGPTEAFF
TGTGCCAGCAGCCTGTCCATCAATTCACAGGGACCCACTGAAGCTTTCTTT
>TRBD2|TRBJ2-7|-|TRBV7-2
CASNLAGGTYEQYF
TGTGCCAGCAACCTAGCGGGGGGGACCTACGAGCAGTACTTC
>-|TRBJ2-1|-|TRBV7-7
CASSSVEGSLEQFF
TGTGCCAGCAGCTCCGTTGAGGGGAGCCTTGAGCAGTTCTTC
>-|TRBJ2-3|-|TRBV9
CASTDTQYF
TGTGCCAGCACAGATACGCAGTATTTT
>-|TRBJ1-1|few|TRBV5-1
CASSLTLNTEAFF
TGCGCCAGCAGCCTAACCTTGAACACTGAAGCTTTCTTT
>TRBD1|TRBJ1-1|few|TRBV2
CASNRGTTEAFF
TGTGCCAGCAACAGGGGGACCACTGAAGCTTTCTTT
>-|TRBJ1-2|-|TRBV2
CASRSGVYGYTF
TGTGCCAGCAGATCGGGGGTCTATGGCTACACCTTC